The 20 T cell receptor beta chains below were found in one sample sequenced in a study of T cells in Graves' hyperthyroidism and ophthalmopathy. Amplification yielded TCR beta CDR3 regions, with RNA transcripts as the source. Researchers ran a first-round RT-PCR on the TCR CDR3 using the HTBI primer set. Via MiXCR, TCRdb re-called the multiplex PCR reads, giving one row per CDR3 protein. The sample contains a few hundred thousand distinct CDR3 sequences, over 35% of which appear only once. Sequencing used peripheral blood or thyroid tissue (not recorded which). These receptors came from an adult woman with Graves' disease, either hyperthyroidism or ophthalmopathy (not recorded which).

The CDR3 is CACRVFTNYGYTF. CDR3 nucleotide sequence: TGTGCCTGTAGGGTCTTTACCAACTATGGCTACACCTTC. The chain joins TRBV30 to TRBJ1-2; D gene ambiguous. This CDR3 spans 13 amino acids. V dropped 6 bases and J dropped 2 bases, with 13 bases sitting between them. Germline CDR1 and CDR2: GTSNPN and SVGIG (reference sequence).

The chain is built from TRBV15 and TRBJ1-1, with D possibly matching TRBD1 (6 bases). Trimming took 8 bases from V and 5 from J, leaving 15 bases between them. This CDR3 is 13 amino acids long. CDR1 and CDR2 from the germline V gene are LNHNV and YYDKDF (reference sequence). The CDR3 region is CATGRGGWTEAFF. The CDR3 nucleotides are TGTGCCACCGGGAGAGGGGGTTGGACTGAAGCTTTCTTT.

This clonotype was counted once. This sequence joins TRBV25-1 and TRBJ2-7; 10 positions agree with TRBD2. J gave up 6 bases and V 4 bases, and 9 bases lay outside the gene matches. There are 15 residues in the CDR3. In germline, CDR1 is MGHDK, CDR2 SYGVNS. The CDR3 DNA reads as TGTGCCAGCAGTGCTAGAGTAGCGGGAGGCCCCGAGCAGTACTTC. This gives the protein CASSARVAGGPEQYF.

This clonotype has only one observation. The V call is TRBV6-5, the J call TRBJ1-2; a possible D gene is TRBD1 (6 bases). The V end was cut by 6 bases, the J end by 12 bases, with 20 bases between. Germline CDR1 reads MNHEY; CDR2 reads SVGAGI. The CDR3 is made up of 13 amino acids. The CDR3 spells CASSPRRGAGNTF. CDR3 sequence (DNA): TGTGCCAGCAGCCCACGGAGGGGGGCGGGAAACACCTTC.

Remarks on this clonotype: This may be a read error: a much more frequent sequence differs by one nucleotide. The CDR3 loop is CASSPDGLYDEQYF. The CDR3 region has the DNA TGCGCCAGCAGCCCGGACGGACTCTACGACGAGCAGTACTTC. The chain has TRBV5-1 and TRBJ2-7; possible D gene TRBD2, 5 bases. This CDR3 contains 14 residues. Trimming left V 4 bases short and J 5 bases short, with 16 bases between. CDR1 is SGHRS and CDR2 is YFSETQ in the germline V gene. Complete variable domain (other parts from reference TRBV5-1 and TRBJ2-7): KAGVTQTPRYLIKTRGQQVTLSCSPISGHRSVSWYQQTPGQGLQFLFEYFSETQRNKGNFPGRFSGRQFSNSRSEMNVSTLELGDSALYLCASSPDGLYDEQYFGPGTRLTVT.

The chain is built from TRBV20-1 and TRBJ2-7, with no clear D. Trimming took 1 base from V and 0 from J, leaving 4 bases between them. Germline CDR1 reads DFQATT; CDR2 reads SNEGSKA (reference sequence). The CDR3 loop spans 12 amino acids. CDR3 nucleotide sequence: TGCAGTGCTAGAGCTGTCTCCTACGAGCAGTACTTC. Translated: CSARAVSYEQYF.

The CDR3 DNA sequence: TGTGCCAGCAGCTCCTCCGCCGGGTTCTATGGCTACACCTTC. This sequence encodes CASSSSAGFYGYTF. This chain links TRBV7-9 with TRBJ1-2; no clear D gene. The CDR3 spans 14 residues. Trimming pared 4 bases from V and 4 bases from J, leaving 13 bases between. CDR1 is SEHNR and CDR2 is FQNEAQ in the germline V gene (reference sequence).

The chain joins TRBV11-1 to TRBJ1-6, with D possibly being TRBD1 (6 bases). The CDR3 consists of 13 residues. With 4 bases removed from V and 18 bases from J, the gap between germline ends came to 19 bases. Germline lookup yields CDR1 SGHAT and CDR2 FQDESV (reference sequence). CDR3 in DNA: TGTGCCAGCAGCTCGGACTCGGGGGCCGGGGGCCACTTT. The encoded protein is CASSSDSGAGGHF.

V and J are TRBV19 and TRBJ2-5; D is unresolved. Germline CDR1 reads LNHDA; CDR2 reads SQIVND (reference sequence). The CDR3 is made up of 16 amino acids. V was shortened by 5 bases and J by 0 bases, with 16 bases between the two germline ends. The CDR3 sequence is CASSVLAQPDQETQYF. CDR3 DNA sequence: TGTGCCAGTAGTGTATTGGCACAGCCGGACCAAGAGACCCAGTACTTC.

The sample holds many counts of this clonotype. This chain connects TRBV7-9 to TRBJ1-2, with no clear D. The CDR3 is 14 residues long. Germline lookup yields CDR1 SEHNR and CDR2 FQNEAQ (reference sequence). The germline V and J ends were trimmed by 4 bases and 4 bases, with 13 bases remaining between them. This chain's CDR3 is CASSSPPGIYGYTF. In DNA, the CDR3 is TGTGCCAGCAGCTCCCCTCCCGGGATCTATGGCTACACCTTC.

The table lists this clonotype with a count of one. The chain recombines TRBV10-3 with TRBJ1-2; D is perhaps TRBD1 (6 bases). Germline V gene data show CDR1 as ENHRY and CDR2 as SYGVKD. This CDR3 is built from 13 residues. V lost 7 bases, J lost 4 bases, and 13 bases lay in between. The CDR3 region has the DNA TGTGCCATCATGGACAGAACTTCCTATGGCTACACCTTC. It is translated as CAIMDRTSYGYTF.

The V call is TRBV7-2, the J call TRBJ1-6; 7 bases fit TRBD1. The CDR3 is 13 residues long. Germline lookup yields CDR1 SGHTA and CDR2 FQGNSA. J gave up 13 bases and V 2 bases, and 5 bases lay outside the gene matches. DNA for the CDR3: TGTGCCAGCAGCTTACAGGGGGATCAGCCCCTCCACTTT. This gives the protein CASSLQGDQPLHF.

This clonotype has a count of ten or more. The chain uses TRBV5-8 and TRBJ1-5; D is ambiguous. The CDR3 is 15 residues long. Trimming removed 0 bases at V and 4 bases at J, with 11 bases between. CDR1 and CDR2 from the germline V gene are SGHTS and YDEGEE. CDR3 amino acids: CASSLDGVGNQPQHF. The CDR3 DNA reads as TGTGCCAGCAGCTTGGACGGGGTAGGGAATCAGCCCCAGCATTTT.

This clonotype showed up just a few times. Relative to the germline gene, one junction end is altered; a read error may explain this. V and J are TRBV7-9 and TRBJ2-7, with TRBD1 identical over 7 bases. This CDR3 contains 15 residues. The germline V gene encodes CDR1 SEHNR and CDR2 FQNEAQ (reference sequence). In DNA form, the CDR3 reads TGTGCCAGCAGCCATGGACAGGCGAACACCGGGGAGCTGTACTTC. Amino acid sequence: CASSHGQANTGELYF.

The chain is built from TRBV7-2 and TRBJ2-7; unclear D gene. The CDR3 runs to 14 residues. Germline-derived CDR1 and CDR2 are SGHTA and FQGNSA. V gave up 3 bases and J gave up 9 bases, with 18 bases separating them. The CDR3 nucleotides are TGTGCCAGCAGCTTGGGCGGTCAGGAACTATGGCAGTACTTC. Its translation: CASSLGGQELWQYF.

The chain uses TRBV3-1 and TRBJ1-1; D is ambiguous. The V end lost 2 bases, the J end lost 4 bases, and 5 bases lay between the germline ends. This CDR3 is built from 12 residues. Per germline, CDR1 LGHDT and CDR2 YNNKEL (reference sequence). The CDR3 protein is CASSQLSTEAFF. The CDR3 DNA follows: TGTGCCAGCAGCCAACTAAGCACTGAAGCTTTCTTT.

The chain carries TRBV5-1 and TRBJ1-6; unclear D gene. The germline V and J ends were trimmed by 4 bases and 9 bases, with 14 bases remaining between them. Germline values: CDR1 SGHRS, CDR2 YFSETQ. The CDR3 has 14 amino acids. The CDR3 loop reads CASSNGWAGSPLHF. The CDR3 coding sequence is TGCGCCAGCAGCAACGGATGGGCCGGTTCACCCCTCCACTTT. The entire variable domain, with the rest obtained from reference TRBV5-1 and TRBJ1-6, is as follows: KAGVTQTPRYLIKTRGQQVTLSCSPISGHRSVSWYQQTPGQGLQFLFEYFSETQRNKGNFPGRFSGRQFSNSRSEMNVSTLELGDSALYLCASSNGWAGSPLHFGNGTRLTVT.

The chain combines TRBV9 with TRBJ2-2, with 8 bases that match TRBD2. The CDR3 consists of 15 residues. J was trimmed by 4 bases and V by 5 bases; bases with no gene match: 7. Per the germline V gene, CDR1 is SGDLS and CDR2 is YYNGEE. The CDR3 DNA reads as TGTGCCAGCAGGCGACTAGCGCGCGGCACCGGGGAGCTGTTTTTT. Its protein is CASRRLARGTGELFF.

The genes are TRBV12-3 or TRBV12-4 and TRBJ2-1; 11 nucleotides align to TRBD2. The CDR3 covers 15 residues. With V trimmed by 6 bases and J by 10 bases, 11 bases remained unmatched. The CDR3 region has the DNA TGTGCCAGCAGCTTGGTACTAGCGGGAGTCGGCGAGCAGTTCTTC. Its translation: CASSLVLAGVGEQFF.

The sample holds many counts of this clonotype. The chain's CDR3 is CASSQVFGTGMYEQYF. CDR3 nucleotides: TGTGCCAGCAGCCAAGTCTTTGGGACAGGGATGTACGAGCAGTACTTC. The chain couples TRBV4-2 to TRBJ2-7; 9 bases are shared with TRBD1. The germline CDR1 and CDR2 sequences are LGHNA and YNFKEQ. Trimming removed 1 base from V and 4 bases from J; junction bases left unmatched: 8. The CDR3 sequence is 16 residues long.